The rows below give T cell receptor beta chains drawn from one sample of a study of CD8+CD57+ T cells in acquired aplastic anemia. TCRdb re-called the reads through MiXCR, storing one row per CDR3 protein. The data hold just over 450,000 distinct CDR3 sequences, with under 40% observed a single time. Sequenced input: sorted CD4+, CD8+, or CD8+CD57+ T cells (not recorded which) from PBMCs. The receptors were gathered from a human donor with aplastic anemia. Each CDR3 is given with its conserved first and last residue. D genes are given only for firm matches. Expanded clones get a size class; other rows say once, few or many, or leave the size out.

v_call,d_call,clone_size,j_call,cdr3_nt,cdr3_aa
TRBV9,.,few,TRBJ1-2,TGTGCCAGCAGCGTAAAAACAGGAGGGACGGATGGCTACACCTTC,CASSVKTGGTDGYTF
TRBV20-1,TRBD1,many,TRBJ1-2,TGCAGTGCTAGACTATCGATGACAGGGGGGCTCTATGGCTACACCTTC,CSARLSMTGGLYGYTF
TRBV11-2,.,few,TRBJ1-2,TGTGCCAGCAGCCCCTGGGGGGAAACGAAGAATTATGGCTACACCTTC,CASSPWGETKNYGYTF
TRBV20-1,TRBD1,many,TRBJ1-2,TGCAGTGCTGAATTCCCGGGACAGAACTATGGCTACACCTTC,CSAEFPGQNYGYTF
TRBV10-3,.,few,TRBJ2-7,TGTGCCAGCAGTCAACAGTGGGAGGCCCCCTACGAGCAGTACTTC,CASSQQWEAPYEQYF
TRBV10-3,.,.,TRBJ2-7,TGTGCCAGCAGTCAGGACCGGACAGGGGAGGGACTAGTCTACGAGCAGTACTTC,CASSQDRTGEGLVYEQYF
TRBV20-1,.,many,TRBJ1-2,TGCAGTGCGCGCGGACAGAATGGCTACACCTTC,CSARGQNGYTF
TRBV25-1,.,.,TRBJ1-5,TGTGCCAGCAGTCCTAGGACGGGGAATCAGCCCCAGCATTTT,CASSPRTGNQPQHF
TRBV5-1,TRBD2,.,TRBJ2-2,TGCGCCAGCAGCACCGCGGGAGGGGCTCCCGGGGAGCTGTTTTTT,CASSTAGGAPGELFF
TRBV20-1,.,.,TRBJ2-3,TGCAGTGCGGAGTTTTTGGGCGGCAACACAGATACGCAGTATTTT,CSAEFLGGNTDTQYF
TRBV5-8,.,many,TRBJ1-5,TGTGCCAGCAGCTTGGAGGCAGGGGATCAGCCCCAGCATTTT,CASSLEAGDQPQHF
TRBV25-1,.,many,TRBJ2-3,TGTGCCAGCTCCCAGGGGGGCGCAGATACGCAGTATTTT,CASSQGGADTQYF
TRBV5-1,.,many,TRBJ1-2,TGCGCCAGCAGCCGGGGGAATAACTATGGCTACACCTTC,CASSRGNNYGYTF
TRBV15,TRBD1,many,TRBJ2-1,TGTGCCACCAGCTCCCGGGACAGACATACTGAGCAGTTCTTC,CATSSRDRHTEQFF
TRBV14,.,.,TRBJ1-1,TGTGCCAGCAGCCAGTTAATGAACACTGAAGCTTTCTTT,CASSQLMNTEAFF
TRBV20-1,.,few,TRBJ2-3,TGCAGTGCTCTCGGACTAAACTCAGATACGCAGTATTTT,CSALGLNSDTQYF
TRBV24-1,TRBD2,many,TRBJ2-7,TGTGCCACCAGTGCGGCTAGCGGGAGCAACGAGCAGTACTTC,CATSAASGSNEQYF
TRBV20-1,.,.,TRBJ2-5,TGCAGTGCGGAACTTAGGACTAAAGAGACCCAGTACTTC,CSAELRTKETQYF
TRBV7-2,TRBD1,many,TRBJ2-7,TGTGCCAGCAGCGTCGGGACAGGGAGCTCCTACGAGCAGTACTTC,CASSVGTGSSYEQYF
TRBV6-1,.,.,TRBJ2-7,TGTGCCAGCAATCGAGATAGAGTCTCCTACGAGCAGTACTTC,CASNRDRVSYEQYF
TRBV5-1,TRBD2,few,TRBJ2-3,TGCGCCAGCTTTGGACTAGTGACAGATACGCAGTATTTT,CASFGLVTDTQYF
TRBV6-5,TRBD1,few,TRBJ1-4,TGTGCCAGCAGGTACAGGGGAAAACTGTTTTTT,CASRYRGKLFF
TRBV6-5,TRBD1,.,TRBJ1-1,TGTGCCAGCAGTTACTCGCCTGGACAGGGTATCGACACTGAAGCTTTCTTT,CASSYSPGQGIDTEAFF
TRBV2,TRBD1,many,TRBJ1-5,TGTGCCAGCAAATACGGGACAGGTGTAAATCAGCCCCAGCATTTT,CASKYGTGVNQPQHF
TRBV20-1,TRBD1,.,TRBJ2-7,TGCAGTGCGAGGCCGGGACAGGGAGGGTACGAGCAGTACTTC,CSARPGQGGYEQYF
TRBV7-9,TRBD1,many,TRBJ1-3,TGTGCCAGCAGCTCCCCGGGACAGGGAACCATATATTTT,CASSSPGQGTIYF
TRBV12-3/TRBV12-4,.,few,TRBJ2-4,TGTGCCAGCAGTTTTCCGGGGGCCAGGTCGAACATTCAGTACTTC,CASSFPGARSNIQYF
TRBV30,TRBD1,.,TRBJ1-5,TGTGCCTGGAGTACAGGGGGCATAACTCAGCCCCAGCATTTT,CAWSTGGITQPQHF
TRBV20-1,.,many,TRBJ1-2,TGCAGTGCCTCTCACAGGGCCCACGGCTACACCTTC,CSASHRAHGYTF
TRBV9,.,many,TRBJ1-2,TGTGCCAGCAGCCCAGTGTCGCGGAACTATGGCTACACCTTC,CASSPVSRNYGYTF
TRBV7-2,.,.,TRBJ2-1,TGTGCCAGCAGCTCCCGACGACAGAACAATGAGCAGTTCTTC,CASSSRRQNNEQFF
TRBV7-4,.,.,TRBJ1-1,TGTGCCAGCAGCTTCTCGCCAGGGGACCGAGGTCAGAACACTGAAGCTTTCTTT,CASSFSPGDRGQNTEAFF
TRBV2,TRBD2,many,TRBJ2-7,TGTGCCAGCAGTGAAGCGCGAATAGCGGGCGGTTACGAGCAGTACTTC,CASSEARIAGGYEQYF
TRBV24-1,TRBD2,.,TRBJ2-1,TGTGCCACCAGTGTTGGACAGCAACTCCGGGAGGGGTCCTACAATGAGCAGTTCTTC,CATSVGQQLREGSYNEQFF
TRBV29-1,.,.,TRBJ2-7,TGCAGCGTCGTGGCCGGGGACCGAGACGAGCAGTACTTC,CSVVAGDRDEQYF
TRBV11-2,.,.,TRBJ2-2,TGTGCCAGCAGCTTAGATCGGCTAGCCCACACCGGGGAGCTGTTTTTT,CASSLDRLAHTGELFF
TRBV10-3,.,.,TRBJ1-1,TGTGCCATCAGTACGGGTGCCACTGAAGCTTTCTTT,CAISTGATEAFF
TRBV19,TRBD1,.,TRBJ1-6,TGTGCCAGTAATCGACAGGGGGATTCACCCCTCCACTTT,CASNRQGDSPLHF
TRBV7-6,TRBD1,.,TRBJ1-5,TGTGCCAGCAGCCAAGGGCTACAGGGGGCTAGCTATCAGCCCCAGCATTTT,CASSQGLQGASYQPQHF
TRBV30,.,.,TRBJ2-3,TGTGCCTGGAGTGTGCGGCGGGGAACAGATACGCAGTATTTT,CAWSVRRGTDTQYF
TRBV7-8,.,many,TRBJ2-7,TGTGCCAGCAGCTTAGTCCGGACCGGGGTCCACGAGCAGTACTTC,CASSLVRTGVHEQYF
TRBV3-1,.,once,TRBJ1-6,TGTGCCAGCACCCGAACAGGAGGGAGGGGTTCACCCCTCCACTTT,CASTRTGGRGSPLHF
TRBV7-3,.,many,TRBJ1-2,TGTGCCAGCAGCTTATCCCCAGGGGAGAGGGACACCTTC,CASSLSPGERDTF
TRBV12-3/TRBV12-4,.,many,TRBJ1-2,TGTGCCAGCAGTTGGGTGGGAAGTAACTATGGCTACACCTTC,CASSWVGSNYGYTF
TRBV5-4,.,few,TRBJ1-1,TGTGCCAGCAGCACCAGACAGGCGAACACTGAAGCTTTCTTT,CASSTRQANTEAFF
TRBV20-1,.,.,TRBJ1-3,TGCAGTGCTAGAGAGGGGGCTGTTGGAAACACCATATATTTT,CSAREGAVGNTIYF
TRBV11-2,TRBD1,few,TRBJ2-1,TGTGCCAGCAGCTCAATGGCCGGGACAGTCTACAATGAGCAGTTCTTC,CASSSMAGTVYNEQFF
TRBV9,.,.,TRBJ2-7,TGTGCCAGCAGCTTTACGACAGAAACCTACGAGCAGTACTTC,CASSFTTETYEQYF
TRBV5-4,.,.,TRBJ2-7,TGTGCCAGCAGCTTGGCGGGGCGTGGTTTCTGGTACTTC,CASSLAGRGFWYF
TRBV6-1,TRBD1,few,TRBJ1-1,TGTGCCAGCAGAAAAGGGGGCTCAGCTTTCTTT,CASRKGGSAFF
TRBV20-1,.,many,TRBJ2-7,TGCAGTGCTAGAGATGGGAGAGAGTACTTC,CSARDGREYF
TRBV9,TRBD1,few,TRBJ2-2,TGTGCCAGGAGCGTAGTAGGGGGCGCGATCACCGGGGAGCTGTTTTTT,CARSVVGGAITGELFF